This T cell receptor (beta chain) comes out of a study of shared clonotypes between healthy human individuals. As for the study in general: Three CD4 naive, three CD4 memory, two CD8 naive and one CD8 memory plate were used per donor. Study-wide results and caveats: Among the subsets, naive ones generally showed larger estimated richness than memory ones.

Sequencing used immunoSEQ multiplex PCR; TCRdb keeps in-frame clones, though not all of them. The sample holds 1.5 million to 2.5 million clones; about 95% are singletons and the top ten take 1.2%. Of note for this clone: Its specificity is unknown.

The ends lost 2 bases at V and 6 bases at J; junction bases unmatched: 4. CDR1 MNHEY and CDR2 SMNVEV come from the germline V gene (reference sequence). This CDR3 is built from 14 residues. Terminally differentiated effector memory CD45RA+ cells were excluded from the naive CD8 cells, which were CD45RO-negative and positively selected for CCR7. V gene TRBV27 combines with J gene TRBJ2-7; TRBD2 matches at 10 bases. The sequencing input was naive CD8+ T cells sorted from blood. This receptor was obtained from a man between 18 and 35 years old in good health. This CDR3 reads CASSLSGGAFEQYF. The CDR3, as DNA: TGTGCCAGCAGTTTAAGCGGGGGGGCTTTCGAGCAGTACTTC.